A selection of T cell receptor beta chains follows, all from one sample in a study of shared clonotypes between healthy human individuals. TCRdb keeps only in-frame clones here, not all; method: immunoSEQ multiplex PCR. The table shows about 1.5 million clones, with approximately 98% occurring only once. The sequencing input was naive CD4+ T cells sorted from blood. These receptors all come from a man aged 25-40 years in good health. The CDR3 runs from the conserved cysteine through the conserved F or W.

J	V	CDR3
TRBJ2-1	TRBV7-9	CASSPPRPRYNEQFF
TRBJ2-5	TRBV9	CASSVRREETQYF
TRBJ2-7	TRBV18	CASSPLAGLQNEQYF
TRBJ2-2	TRBV30	CAWRMGSNTGELFF
TRBJ1-1	TRBV18	CASSLKSGEAFF
TRBJ2-7	TRBV7-2	CASSLALAASYEQYF
TRBJ1-3	TRBV11-2	CASRIKGGNTIYF
TRBJ2-3	TRBV9	CASSVGITSTDTQYF
TRBJ1-5	TRBV6-1	CASSEVPGTNQPQHF
TRBJ2-7	TRBV6-1	CASSEAQAGNAKVHEQYF
TRBJ2-5	TRBV5-6	CASSLDLGVHQETQYF
TRBJ2-1	TRBV6-4	CASKLLPSIDEQFF
TRBJ2-7	TRBV7-8	CASSLGGDEQYF
TRBJ1-1	TRBV27	CASSFLDRNTEAFF
TRBJ1-3	TRBV7-9	CASSFFSGSGNTIYF
TRBJ1-3	TRBV7-9	CASSLYGEHGNTIYF
TRBJ1-5	TRBV5-6	CASSRGAEGEGGQPQHF